The source of this T cell receptor beta chain is a study of blood T cell repertoires in COVID-19. The overall study: PBMCs, B-cell-depleted T cells, or T cells provided the cDNA or gDNA that made up the material.

This clone was seen a handful of times. Other DNA sequences in this sample translate to the same CDR3. Sequencing used immunoSEQ multiplex PCR; TCRdb keeps in-frame clones, though not all of them. The sample contains over 400,000 clones, just over 85% of which appear only once. J lost 8 bases, V lost 5 bases, and 6 bases had no gene match. This CDR3 region has 14 residues. Germline values: CDR1 SEHNR, CDR2 FQNEAQ (reference sequence). The sample taken for sequencing was peripheral blood. The origin of this receptor is a woman aged 30 to 39 with active or convalescent COVID-19. The V call is TRBV7-9, the J call TRBJ1-4; 9 bases align to TRBD1. In nucleotides, the CDR3 is TGTGCCAGCAGCCAGGGACAGGGAAGGGAAAAACTGTTTTTT. Amino acid sequence: CASSQGQGREKLFF.